This paragraph covers one TCR beta chain sequence. These data originate in a study of OX40 agonist ivuxolimab in advanced cancers. Study background: Ivuxolimab was administered intravenously to patients at 0.01 to 10 mg/kg every 2 weeks. Recorded diagnoses for dose-escalation patients were hepatocellular carcinoma, melanoma, renal cell or head and neck cancer.

At cycle 4 day 1, cycle 7 day 1, and baseline, blood was sampled. Measured with immunoSEQ multiplex PCR; TCRdb has only the in-frame clones, and not every one. This sample has about 99,000 clones, with approximately 95% found just once. The length of the CDR3 is 13 residues. V dropped 2 bases and J dropped 3; count of bases not matched to a gene: 2. Germline CDR1 reads GTSNPN; CDR2 reads SVGIG (reference sequence). The sample was CD4+ or CD8+ T cells sorted from blood, taken in a trial of the OX40 agonist ivuxolimab. The source is an adult with an advanced solid tumor such as melanoma, head and neck, liver or kidney cancer. V usage is TRBV30 and J usage is TRBJ2-7; 9 positions match TRBD1. The CDR3, as DNA: TGTGCCTGGAGTTGGGGACAGGGCTACGAGCAGTACTTC. This gives the protein CAWSWGQGYEQYF. Full variable domain (remainder filled in from reference TRBV30 and TRBJ2-7): SQTIHQWPATLVQPVGSPLSLECTVEGTSNPNLYWYRQAAGRGLQLLFYSVGIGQISSEVPQNLSASRPQDRQFILSSKKLLLSDSGFYLCAWSWGQGYEQYFGPGTRLTVT.